One and the same sample provided the 12 T cell receptor beta chains below, sequenced in a study of PD-L1 blockade in urothelial cancer. TCRdb's table, derived via immunoSEQ multiplex PCR, lists solely in-frame clones and lacks some. The sample holds about 93,000 clones, 90% seen once. The time point here: pretreatment peripheral blood. The sequencing here drew on PBMCs, taken around atezolizumab (anti-PD-L1) treatment. All receptors derive from a man in his 60s with urothelial cancer.

The CDR3, as DNA: TGCGCCAGCAGCTTGGGTGCGCGGGGGGGAACCTACGAGCAGTACTTC. Protein product: CASSLGARGGTYEQYF. The chain couples TRBV5-1 to TRBJ2-5; 9 nucleotides line up with TRBD2. The assigned J gene may be wrong: the sequence end matches TRBJ2-7 better. Germline V gives CDR1 SGHRS, CDR2 YFSETQ. CDR3 length: 16 residues.

CDR3 residues: CASRKPGQMSSYNEQFF. CDR3 DNA: TGTGCCAGTAGGAAACCGGGACAGATGAGCTCCTACAATGAGCAGTTCTTC. The V gene is TRBV19, the J gene TRBJ2-1; TRBD1 matches at 7 bases. With V trimmed by 6 bases and J by 0 bases, 11 bases remained unmatched. Germline lookup yields CDR1 LNHDA and CDR2 SQIVND (reference sequence). This CDR3 is 17 amino acids long.

The chain is built from TRBV2 and TRBJ1-5; weak D call: TRBD1 (5 bases). Germline V gives CDR1 SNHLY, CDR2 FYNNEI. This CDR3 has 14 residues. With 2 bases removed from V and 6 bases from J, the gap between germline ends came to 11 bases. The CDR3 region has the DNA TGTGCCAGCAGTGAAATGGGGGGGTTTCAGCCCCAGCATTTT. Translation: CASSEMGGFQPQHF.

The chain recombines TRBV28 with TRBJ1-1, with 8 nucleotides matching TRBD1. The CDR3 covers 12 residues. The germline gives CDR1 MDHEN, CDR2 SYDVKM. The V gene end was trimmed by 9 bases and the J gene end by 4 bases; junction bases not matched to a gene: 4. The CDR3 spells CASTTGGTEAFF. The CDR3 DNA reads TGTGCCAGTACAACAGGGGGCACTGAAGCTTTCTTT.

V and J are TRBV5-8 and TRBJ2-1, with D maybe TRBD2 (7 bases). Between the trimmed V and J ends, which lost 2 bases and 2 bases, there was a span of 20 bases. The CDR3 runs to 18 residues. Germline V gene data show CDR1 as SGHTS and CDR2 as YDEGEE. The CDR3 sequence is CASSFGRGAGDPYNEQFF. The CDR3 DNA sequence: TGTGCCAGCAGCTTTGGTCGGGGGGCGGGCGACCCCTACAATGAGCAGTTCTTC. The complete variable domain, with remaining parts taken from reference TRBV5-8 and TRBJ2-1, reads EAGVTQSPTHLIKTRGQQATLRCSPISGHTSVYWYQQALGLGLQFLLWYDEGEERNRGNFPPRFSGRQFPNYSSELNVNALELEDSALYLCASSFGRGAGDPYNEQFFGPGTRLTVL.

The chain carries TRBV30 and TRBJ2-4; D possibly corresponds to TRBD1 (7 bases). The CDR3 runs to 15 residues. V lost 5 bases, J lost 0 bases, and 14 bases lay in between. Germline V CDR1 and CDR2: GTSNPN, SVGIG (reference sequence). DNA of the CDR3: TGTGCCTGGGACCAGGGGGGTCTAGCCAAAAACATTCAGTACTTC. Its protein product is CAWDQGGLAKNIQYF.

The genes are TRBV5-1 and TRBJ2-2, with a tentative D call TRBD1 (5 bases). This CDR3 comprises 14 residues. V shed 4 bases and J shed 5 bases, with 12 bases lying between them. The germline gives CDR1 SGHRS, CDR2 YFSETQ. The DNA of the CDR3 is TGCGCCAGCAGCCTTGGCACAGGAACCGGGGAGCTGTTTTTT. This codes for CASSLGTGTGELFF.

In this sample, this clone turned up once. The rearrangement joins TRBV18 to TRBJ1-1; D uncertain. The V gene lost 0 bases and the J gene lost 1 base, with 9 bases spanning the gap. Germline loops: CDR1 KGHSH, CDR2 LQKENI. The CDR3 is 15 amino acids. The CDR3 protein is CASSPPSGGNTEAFF. The CDR3 DNA reads TGTGCCAGCTCACCACCGTCAGGAGGGAACACTGAAGCTTTCTTT.

The chain links TRBV5-4 to TRBJ2-7; TRBD2 agrees at 9 bases. There are 15 residues in the CDR3. The V gene end was trimmed by 0 bases and the J gene end by 3 bases; junction bases not matched to a gene: 4. CDR1 SGHNT and CDR2 YYREEE come from the germline V gene (reference sequence). CDR3 amino acids: CASSLAGLANYEQYF. CDR3 DNA sequence: TGTGCCAGCAGCTTGGCGGGACTAGCTAACTACGAGCAGTACTTC.

This clone was detected once. The rearrangement links TRBV7-2 to TRBJ1-2; the match to TRBD1 covers 11 bases. CDR1 and CDR2 from the germline V gene are SGHTA and FQGNSA. The CDR3 is 13 amino acids. Trimming cost V 4 bases and J 11 bases; bases outside gene matches: 6. CDR3 amino acids: CASSSRTGGGYTF. CDR3 nucleotide sequence: TGTGCCAGCAGCTCCCGGACAGGGGGCGGGTACACCTTC.

This clone is medium-sized by share. The chain has TRBV5-1 and TRBJ1-1; TRBD1 is a possible D gene (5 bases). Germline CDR1 is SGHRS and CDR2 is YFSETQ. V was pared by 5 bases and J by 3 bases, with 17 bases between. This CDR3 has 15 amino acids. CDR3 sequence reads: CASSRGTAEDTEAFF. The CDR3 DNA follows: TGCGCCAGCAGTCGGGGGACGGCGGAGGACACTGAAGCTTTCTTT.

This chain links TRBV27 with TRBJ2-6, with 7 bases identical to TRBD2. The trim removed 1 base at V and 0 bases at J, leaving 3 bases unmatched. Germline V gives CDR1 MNHEY, CDR2 SMNVEV (reference sequence). The CDR3 consists of 17 residues. The CDR3 region has the DNA TGTGCCAGCAGTTTATTCCCGGGGGGCTCTGGGGCCAACGTCCTGACTTTC. Residues: CASSLFPGGSGANVLTF.